This TCR beta chain emerged from a study of T-cell reconstitution after alpha-beta-depleted transplantation in children. V lost 5 bases and J 0 bases, leaving 11 bases between the germline ends. The CDR3 runs 16 residues. Construction of the TCRbeta library involved unique molecular identifiers. Each CDR3 protein is one row after TCRdb ran MiXCR on the PCR reads. The table has around 270,000 distinct CDR3 sequences, about 9.4% seen once. This clonotype showed up many times. Its antigen remains unidentified. Study results and limitations: Several hundred expanded graft clones reportedly were the source of alpha-beta T cells about two months after transplant. Diversity of TCRbeta at day 60 was high in some patients, arising from surviving recipient T cells and thymic progenitors. T-cell numbers and diversity, one year after transplant, stemmed largely from T cells that were newly produced.

The TCR comes from a boy under three years old with acute myeloid leukemia, due to receive a stem cell transplant. The chain recombines TRBV12-3 or TRBV12-4 with TRBJ2-6, with TRBD1 as a possible D gene (6 bases). Sample: PBMCs, taken before TCRalphabeta/CD19-depleted stem cell transplant. CDR3: CASSKDRTSGANVLTF. The CDR3 coding sequence is TGTGCCAGCAGTAAAGACAGGACCTCTGGGGCCAACGTCCTGACTTTC.